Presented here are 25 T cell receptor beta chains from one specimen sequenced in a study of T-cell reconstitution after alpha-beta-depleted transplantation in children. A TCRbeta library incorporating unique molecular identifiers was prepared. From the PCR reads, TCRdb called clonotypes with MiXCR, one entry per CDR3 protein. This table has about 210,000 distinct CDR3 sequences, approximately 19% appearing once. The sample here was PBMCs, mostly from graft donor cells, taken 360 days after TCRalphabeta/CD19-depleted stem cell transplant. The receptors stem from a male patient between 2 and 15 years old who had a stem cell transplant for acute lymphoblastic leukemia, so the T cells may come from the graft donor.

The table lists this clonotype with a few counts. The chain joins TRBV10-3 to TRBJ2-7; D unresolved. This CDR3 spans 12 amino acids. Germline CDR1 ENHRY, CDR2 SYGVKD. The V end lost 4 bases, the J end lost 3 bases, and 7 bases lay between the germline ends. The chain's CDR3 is CAISGANYEQYF. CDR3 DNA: TGTGCCATCAGTGGTGCGAACTACGAGCAGTACTTC.

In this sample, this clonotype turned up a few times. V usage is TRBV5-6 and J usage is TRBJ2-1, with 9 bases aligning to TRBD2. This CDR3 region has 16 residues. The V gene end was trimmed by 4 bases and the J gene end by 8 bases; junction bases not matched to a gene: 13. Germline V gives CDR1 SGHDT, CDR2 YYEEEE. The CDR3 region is CASSPLGGGGMDEQFF. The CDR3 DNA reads TGTGCCAGCAGCCCCTTAGGCGGGGGGGGGATGGATGAGCAGTTCTTC.

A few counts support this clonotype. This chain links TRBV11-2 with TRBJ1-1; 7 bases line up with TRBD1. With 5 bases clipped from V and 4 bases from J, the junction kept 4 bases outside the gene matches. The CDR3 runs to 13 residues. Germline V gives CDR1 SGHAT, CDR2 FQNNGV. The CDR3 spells CASSQGGSTEAFF. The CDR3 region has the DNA TGTGCCAGCAGCCAGGGGGGGAGCACTGAAGCTTTCTTT.

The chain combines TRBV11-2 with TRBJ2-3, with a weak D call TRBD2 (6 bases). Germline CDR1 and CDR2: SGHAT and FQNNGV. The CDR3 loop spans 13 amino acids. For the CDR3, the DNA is TGTGCGAGCGGGCGGGCTGCTCGGGATACGCAGTATTTT. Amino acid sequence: CASGRAARDTQYF.

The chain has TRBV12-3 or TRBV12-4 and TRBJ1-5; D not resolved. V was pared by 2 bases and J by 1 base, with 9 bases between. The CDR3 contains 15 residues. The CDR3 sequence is CASSLKGGSNQPQHF. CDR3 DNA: TGTGCCAGCAGTTTAAAGGGTGGGAGCAATCAGCCCCAGCATTTT.

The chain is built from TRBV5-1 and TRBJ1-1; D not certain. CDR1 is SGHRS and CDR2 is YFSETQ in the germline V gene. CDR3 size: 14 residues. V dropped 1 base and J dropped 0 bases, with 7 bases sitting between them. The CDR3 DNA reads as TGCGCCAGCAGCTTGACAGACCTGAACACTGAAGCTTTCTTT. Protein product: CASSLTDLNTEAFF.

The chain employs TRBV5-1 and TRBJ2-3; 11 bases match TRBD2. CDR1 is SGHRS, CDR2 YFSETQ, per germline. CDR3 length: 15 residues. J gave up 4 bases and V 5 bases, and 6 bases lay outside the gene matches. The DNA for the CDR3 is TGCGCCAGCAGGGATAGCGGGGGGGCCCCAGATACGCAGTATTTT. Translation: CASRDSGGAPDTQYF.

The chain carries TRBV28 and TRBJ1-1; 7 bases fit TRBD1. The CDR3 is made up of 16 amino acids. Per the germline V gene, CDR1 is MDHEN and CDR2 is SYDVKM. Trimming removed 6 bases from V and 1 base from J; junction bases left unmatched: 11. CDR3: CASSKNRGTSNTEAFF. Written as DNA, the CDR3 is TGTGCCAGCAGCAAGAACAGGGGAACTTCGAACACTGAAGCTTTCTTT.

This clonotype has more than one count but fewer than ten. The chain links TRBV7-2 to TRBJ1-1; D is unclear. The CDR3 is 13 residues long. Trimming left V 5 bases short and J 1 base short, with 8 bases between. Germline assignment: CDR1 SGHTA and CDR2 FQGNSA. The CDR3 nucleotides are TGTGCCAGCAGCCCCGCGTGGAACACTGAAGCTTTCTTT. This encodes CASSPAWNTEAFF.

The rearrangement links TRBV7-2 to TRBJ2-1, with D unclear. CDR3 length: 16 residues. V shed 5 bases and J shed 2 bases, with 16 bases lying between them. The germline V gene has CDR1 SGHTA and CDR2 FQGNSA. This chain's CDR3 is CASSQQGRATYNEQFF. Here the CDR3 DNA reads TGTGCCAGCAGCCAACAAGGACGAGCTACCTACAATGAGCAGTTCTTC. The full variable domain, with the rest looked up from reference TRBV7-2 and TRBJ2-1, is GAGVSQSPSNKVTEKGKDVELRCDPISGHTALYWYRQSLGQGLEFLIYFQGNSAPDKSGLPSDRFSAERTGGSVSTLTIQRTQQEDSAVYLCASSQQGRATYNEQFFGPGTRLTVL.

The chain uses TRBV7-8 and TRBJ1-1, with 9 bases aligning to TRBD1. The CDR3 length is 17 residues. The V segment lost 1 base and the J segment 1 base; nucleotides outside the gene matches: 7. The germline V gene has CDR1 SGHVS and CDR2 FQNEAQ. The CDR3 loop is CASSLVPGTGRNTEAFF. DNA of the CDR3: TGTGCCAGCAGCTTAGTTCCCGGGACAGGGAGGAACACTGAAGCTTTCTTT. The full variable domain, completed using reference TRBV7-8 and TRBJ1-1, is GAGVSQSPRYKVAKRGQDVALRCDPISGHVSLFWYQQALGQGPEFLTYFQNEAQLDKSGLPSDRFFAERPEGSVSTLKIQRTQQEDSAVYLCASSLVPGTGRNTEAFFGQGTRLTVV.

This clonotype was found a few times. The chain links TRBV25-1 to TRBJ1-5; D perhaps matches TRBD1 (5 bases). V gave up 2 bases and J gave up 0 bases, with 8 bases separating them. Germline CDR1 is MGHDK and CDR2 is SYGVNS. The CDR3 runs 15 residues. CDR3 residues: CASSEAGLSNQPQHF. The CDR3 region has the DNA TGTGCCAGCAGTGAAGCGGGGCTTAGCAATCAGCCCCAGCATTTT.

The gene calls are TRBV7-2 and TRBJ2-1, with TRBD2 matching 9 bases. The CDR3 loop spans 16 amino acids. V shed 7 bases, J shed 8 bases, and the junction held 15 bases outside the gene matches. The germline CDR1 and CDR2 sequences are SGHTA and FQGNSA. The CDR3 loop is CASNKLAGGPGYEQFF. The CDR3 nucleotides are TGTGCCAGCAATAAATTGGCGGGGGGGCCGGGATATGAGCAGTTCTTC.

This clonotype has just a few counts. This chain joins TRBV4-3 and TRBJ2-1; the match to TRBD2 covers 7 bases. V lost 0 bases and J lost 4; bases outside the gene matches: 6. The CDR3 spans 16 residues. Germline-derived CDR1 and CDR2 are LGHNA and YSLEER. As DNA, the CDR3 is TGCGCCAGCAGCCAAGACGGACTAGTCACTTACAATGAGCAGTTCTTC. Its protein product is CASSQDGLVTYNEQFF.

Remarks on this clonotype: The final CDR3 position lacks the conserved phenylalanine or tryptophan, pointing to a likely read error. The CDR3 loop reads CSVADRGNADTQYY. In DNA form, the CDR3 reads TGCAGCGTTGCCGACAGGGGGAACGCAGATACGCAGTATTAT. The chain links TRBV29-1 to TRBJ2-3, with TRBD1 matching over 9 bases. V shed 4 bases and J 4 bases; nucleotides not matched to a gene: 6. Per germline, CDR1 SQVTM and CDR2 ANQGSEA. The CDR3 is 14 residues long.

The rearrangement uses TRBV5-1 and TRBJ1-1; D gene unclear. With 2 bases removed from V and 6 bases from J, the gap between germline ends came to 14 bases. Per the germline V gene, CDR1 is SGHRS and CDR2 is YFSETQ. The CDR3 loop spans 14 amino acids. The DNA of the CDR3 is TGCGCCAGCAGCTTCTCCGGGTCTTACCCTGAAGCTTTCTTT. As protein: CASSFSGSYPEAFF.

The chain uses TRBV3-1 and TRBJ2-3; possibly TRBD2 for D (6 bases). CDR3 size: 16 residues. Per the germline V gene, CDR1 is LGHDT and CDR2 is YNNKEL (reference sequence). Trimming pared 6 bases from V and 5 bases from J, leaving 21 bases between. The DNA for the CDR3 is TGTGCCAGCAGTCACTCCCGGGACTCCGGTGTAGATACGCAGTATTTT. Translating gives CASSHSRDSGVDTQYF.

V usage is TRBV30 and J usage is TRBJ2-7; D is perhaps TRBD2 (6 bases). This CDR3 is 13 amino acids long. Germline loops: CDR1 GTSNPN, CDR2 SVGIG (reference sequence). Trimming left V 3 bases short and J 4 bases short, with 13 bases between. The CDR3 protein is CAWSQAGGYEQYF. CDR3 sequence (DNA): TGTGCCTGGAGCCAAGCGGGTGGTTACGAGCAGTACTTC.

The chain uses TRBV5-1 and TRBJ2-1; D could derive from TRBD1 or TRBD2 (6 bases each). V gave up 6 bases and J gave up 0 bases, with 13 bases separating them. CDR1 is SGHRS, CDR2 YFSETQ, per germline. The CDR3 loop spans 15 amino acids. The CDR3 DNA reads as TGCGCCAGCAAGGAGGGGGAGAGCTCCTACAATGAGCAGTTCTTC. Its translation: CASKEGESSYNEQFF.

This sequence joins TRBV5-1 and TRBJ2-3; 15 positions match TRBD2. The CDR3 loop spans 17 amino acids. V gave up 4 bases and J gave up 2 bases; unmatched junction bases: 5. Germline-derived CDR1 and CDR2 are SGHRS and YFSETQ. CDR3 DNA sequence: TGCGCCAGCAGCCTCGGACTAGCGGGGGGGAACACAGATACGCAGTATTTT. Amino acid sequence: CASSLGLAGGNTDTQYF.

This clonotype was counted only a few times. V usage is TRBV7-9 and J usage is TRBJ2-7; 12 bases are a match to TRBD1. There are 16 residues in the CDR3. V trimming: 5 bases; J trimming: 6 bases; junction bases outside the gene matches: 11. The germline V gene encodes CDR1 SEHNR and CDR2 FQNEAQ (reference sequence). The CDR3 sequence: CASSPRDRGPGREQYF. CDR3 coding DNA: TGTGCCAGCAGCCCCAGGGACAGGGGGCCAGGACGCGAGCAGTACTTC.

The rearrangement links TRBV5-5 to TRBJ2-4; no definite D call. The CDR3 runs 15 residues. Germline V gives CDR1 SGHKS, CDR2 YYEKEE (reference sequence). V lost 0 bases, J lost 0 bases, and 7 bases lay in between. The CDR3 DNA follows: TGTGCCAGCAGCTTGGCCACCGTAGCCAAAAACATTCAGTACTTC. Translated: CASSLATVAKNIQYF.

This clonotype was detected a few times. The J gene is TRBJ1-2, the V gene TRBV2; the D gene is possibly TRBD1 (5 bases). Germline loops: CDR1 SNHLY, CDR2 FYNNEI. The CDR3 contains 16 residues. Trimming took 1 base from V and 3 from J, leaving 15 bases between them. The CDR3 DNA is TGTGCCAGCAGTGAAGGGCCAGGGAGGGGCCACTATGGCTACACCTTC. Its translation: CASSEGPGRGHYGYTF.

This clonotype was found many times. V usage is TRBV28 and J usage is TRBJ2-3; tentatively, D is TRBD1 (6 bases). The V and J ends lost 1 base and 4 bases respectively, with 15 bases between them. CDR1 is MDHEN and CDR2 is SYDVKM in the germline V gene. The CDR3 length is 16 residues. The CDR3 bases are TGTGCCAGCAGTTTATATGGTCAGGGGAAGGCAGATACGCAGTATTTT. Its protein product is CASSLYGQGKADTQYF.

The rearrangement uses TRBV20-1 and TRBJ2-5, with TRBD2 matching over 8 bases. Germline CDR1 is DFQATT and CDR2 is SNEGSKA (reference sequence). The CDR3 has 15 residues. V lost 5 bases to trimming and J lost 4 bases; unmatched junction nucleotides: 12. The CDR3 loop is CSAFSRVGLAETQYF. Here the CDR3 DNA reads TGCAGTGCTTTCAGCCGAGTAGGACTAGCAGAGACCCAGTACTTC.